Below are 7 T cell receptor beta chains sequenced from a single sample in a study of blood T cell repertoires in COVID-19. Measured with immunoSEQ multiplex PCR; TCRdb has only the in-frame clones, and not every one. This table holds 85,000 to 130,000 clones, 80% to 95% found once. The material sequenced was peripheral blood. Receptor source: a man aged 65-85 years with acute or convalescent COVID-19.

The rearrangement links TRBV5-6 to TRBJ2-5, with a possible D match to TRBD1 (6 bases). Deletions cut 0 bases from V and 4 bases from J, with 10 bases between. The CDR3 is 14 amino acids. Germline CDR1 reads SGHDT; CDR2 reads YYEEEE. CDR3 nucleotides: TGTGCCAGCAGCTTGGGAACAGGGCTAGAGACCCAGTACTTC. It yields the protein CASSLGTGLETQYF.

This chain uses TRBV18 with TRBJ1-5, with 9 bases that match TRBD1. Trimming removed 6 bases from V and 6 bases from J; junction bases left unmatched: 6. In germline, CDR1 is KGHSH, CDR2 LQKENI. CDR3 length: 14 amino acids. CDR3 sequence: CASSAGTGTQPQHF. CDR3 sequence (DNA): TGTGCCAGCTCTGCTGGGACAGGGACTCAGCCCCAGCATTTT.

The chain carries TRBV9 and TRBJ2-7, with 7 bases lining up with TRBD1. With V trimmed by 4 bases and J by 0 bases, 10 bases remained unmatched. The CDR3 extends over 16 amino acids. Germline CDR1 and CDR2: SGDLS and YYNGEE. The CDR3 loop reads CASSPPGQTNSYEQYF. CDR3 nucleotides: TGTGCCAGCAGCCCACCGGGACAGACAAACTCCTACGAGCAGTACTTC.

V usage is TRBV30 and J usage is TRBJ2-7; D may be TRBD1 (6 bases). The CDR3 has 12 amino acids. Germline values: CDR1 GTSNPN, CDR2 SVGIG (reference sequence). Trimming left V 2 bases short and J 5 bases short, with 10 bases between. As DNA, the CDR3 is TGTGCCTGGAGTCGACAGGTCAACGAGCAGTACTTC. It translates to CAWSRQVNEQYF.

This rearrangement joins TRBV3-1 (or the pseudogene TRBV3-2) to TRBJ1-6, with D hard to call. V lost 5 bases, J lost 9 bases, and 8 bases lay in between. Germline V gene lookup returns CDR1 LGHDT and CDR2 YNNKEL (reference sequence). The CDR3 spans 12 residues. The CDR3 region has the DNA TGTGCCAGCAGCTATATTTTTTCACCCCTCCACTTT. It is translated as CASSYIFSPLHF.

This chain connects TRBV19 to TRBJ1-3; perhaps TRBD1 as D (5 bases). V was cut by 4 bases and J by 2 bases, with 15 bases left in between. The CDR3 totals 16 residues. Germline lookup yields CDR1 LNHDA and CDR2 SQIVND (reference sequence). CDR3 DNA sequence: TGTGCCAGTAGTACAGCAGGGTTTGTGCCTGGAAACACCATATATTTT. This gives the protein CASSTAGFVPGNTIYF. The full variable domain, in which reference TRBV19 and TRBJ1-3 provide the parts outside the CDR3, is DGGITQSPKYLFRKEGQNVTLSCEQNLNHDAMYWYRQDPGQGLRLIYYSQIVNDFQKGDIAEGYSVSREKKESFPLTVTSAQKNPTAFYLCASSTAGFVPGNTIYFGEGSWLTVV.

This clone has just a few counts. V is TRBV4-2 and J is TRBJ1-6, with D perhaps TRBD1 (6 bases). Per the germline V gene, CDR1 is LGHNA and CDR2 is YNFKEQ. V lost 7 bases, J lost 3 bases, and 13 bases lay in between. The CDR3 is made up of 15 amino acids. The CDR3 reads CASKITGFYNSPLHF. The DNA of the CDR3 is TGTGCCAGCAAGATTACAGGGTTCTATAATTCACCCCTCCACTTT.